This TCR beta chain is drawn from a study of T cell responses to AZD1222 COVID-19 vaccine. Generated by immunoSEQ multiplex PCR, the TCRdb table keeps only in-frame clones and is missing some. The repertoire holds about 120,000 clones, with about 93% as singletons. This clone was counted a few times. Its antigen is still unknown. Findings and caveats of the study: The study reported that nearly half of spike-specific TCRs target unmutated variant regions. Spike as a whole was targeted by vaccine-associated CD4 TCRs, dominant at 160-218 and 743-854. Most donors were white British, females outnumbered males, and clonal diversity was possibly underestimated. Spike-specific TCR breadth and depth rose after two AZD1222 doses.

The CDR3 length is 14 residues. V was pared by 0 bases and J by 4 bases, with 1 base of the junction left unmatched. Germline CDR1 reads MNHNS; CDR2 reads SASEGT. V is TRBV6-1 and J is TRBJ1-2, with TRBD1 matching 8 bases. The receptor comes from an adult who received the MenACWY meningococcal vaccine as a control. This specimen was peripheral blood, taken 28 days after the second dose of the MenACWY control vaccine. Here the CDR3 DNA reads TGTGCCAGCAGTGAAGCGGGACAGGCCTATGGCTACACCTTC. This codes for CASSEAGQAYGYTF.